The next 4 T cell receptor beta chains were all read from a single sample in a study of OX40 agonist ivuxolimab in advanced cancers. Assay used: immunoSEQ multiplex PCR; TCRdb lists only in-frame clones, some missing. The sample has around 72,000 clones; around four fifths are singletons. The sequences come from CD4+ or CD8+ T cells sorted from blood, collected in a trial of the OX40 agonist ivuxolimab. These receptor sequences come from an adult with an advanced solid tumor such as melanoma, head and neck, liver or kidney cancer.

The rearrangement joins TRBV15 to TRBJ1-2; 12 nucleotides line up with TRBD1. V gave up 2 bases and J gave up 5 bases; unmatched junction bases: 9. The germline CDR1 and CDR2 sequences are LNHNV and YYDKDF (reference sequence). The CDR3 consists of 17 residues. The CDR3 loop is CATSRPGDRGRGYGYTF. CDR3 in DNA: TGTGCCACCAGCAGACCAGGGGACAGGGGGCGCGGGTATGGCTACACCTTC.

In its sample, this clone was seen once. This chain uses TRBV13 with TRBJ1-1; 8 nucleotides align to TRBD1. The CDR3 has 14 amino acids. Trimming cost V 5 bases and J 7 bases; bases outside gene matches: 9. Germline loops: CDR1 PRHDT, CDR2 FYEKMQ (reference sequence). The CDR3 spells CASSPTGTGVEAFF. CDR3 nucleotides: TGTGCCAGCAGCCCTACCGGGACAGGTGTTGAAGCTTTCTTT.

V gene TRBV5-1 combines with J gene TRBJ1-1; D is possibly TRBD1 (5 bases). The CDR3 sequence is 16 residues long. The V end was cut by 3 bases, the J end by 4 bases, with 19 bases between. CDR1 is SGHRS and CDR2 is YFSETQ in the germline V gene. CDR3 residues: CASSSSRTYRGTEAFF. The CDR3 region has the DNA TGCGCCAGCAGCTCATCCCGGACGTATAGGGGCACTGAAGCTTTCTTT.

The chain combines TRBV30 with TRBJ2-1, with 9 bases lining up with TRBD2. Germline V lookup: CDR1 GTSNPN, CDR2 SVGIG (reference sequence). CDR3 size: 15 residues. Trimming cost V 4 bases and J 1 base; bases outside gene matches: 5. DNA for the CDR3: TGTGCCTGGATTGGACTAGCGAAGTCCTACAATGAGCAGTTCTTC. Protein: CAWIGLAKSYNEQFF.